Listed below are T cell receptor beta chains from one sample, sequenced in a study of blood T cell repertoires in COVID-19. TCRdb's table, derived via immunoSEQ multiplex PCR, lists solely in-frame clones and lacks some. This sample carries over 300,000 clones, roughly 89% of them seen once, and the ten largest clones take around 7%. The specimen was peripheral blood. The receptors stem from a man between 18 and 29 years old with active or convalescent COVID-19. The CDR3 runs from the conserved cysteine through the conserved F or W.

>TRBJ2-2|TRBV4-1
CASSQDPGRPGELFF
>TRBJ2-4|TRBV5-8
CASSSLVPAKNIQYF
>TRBJ1-5|TRBV18
CASSPAQGGNQPQHF
>TRBJ2-5|TRBV15
CATSRDRSGGETQYF
>TRBJ1-1|TRBV23-1
CASSPLEGGFEAFF
>TRBJ2-1|TRBV4-3
CASSQDQWSNEQFF
>TRBJ2-1|TRBV19
CASTDRYNEQFF
>TRBJ2-3|TRBV19
CASDRGGFRADTQYF
>TRBJ2-2|TRBV6-5
CASSDGLSGELFF
>TRBJ1-1|TRBV10-2
CASSDRAGLDTEAFF
>TRBJ2-7|TRBV6-5
CASSYDGSGPYEQYF
>TRBJ1-6|TRBV5-8
CASSLGQGLVPLHF
>TRBJ2-1|TRBV28
CASSPHLGGGKTQQFF
>TRBJ1-3|TRBV6-5
CASSYGQAPIGNTIYF
>TRBJ1-4|TRBV27
CASSFSATNEKLFF
>TRBJ1-1|TRBV6-5
CASSYYRVKNTEAFF
>TRBJ2-5|TRBV7-2
CASSPGGLAYQETQYF
>TRBJ2-7|TRBV4-3
CASSQGRGTYEQYF
>TRBJ2-1|TRBV5-1
CASSLVSGSRIEQFF
>TRBJ1-5|TRBV19
CASSILHGQPQHF
>TRBJ1-4|TRBV5-1
CASSSDRANEKLFF
>TRBJ1-1|TRBV7-9
CASSVGTAYTEAFF
>TRBJ2-1|TRBV5-1
CASSQKTGPLNEQFF
>TRBJ1-1|TRBV5-1
CASSLRENTEAFF
>TRBJ1-6|TRBV2
CASSARDSYNSPLHF
>TRBJ1-2|TRBV4-2
CASSQLDYGYTF
>TRBJ2-1|TRBV27
CASSLISHTQWLFF
>TRBJ2-7|TRBV3-1/TRBV3-2
CASSQDQTERSYEQYF
>TRBJ1-1|TRBV27
CASSLKQGTGKAFF
>TRBJ1-1|TRBV27
CASSLGAPGNTEAFF
>TRBJ2-1|TRBV28
CASSLSRYNEQFF
>TRBJ1-1|TRBV7-8
CASSFPRGDTEAFF
>TRBJ2-7|TRBV7-2
CASSPGQGVRQYF